This TCR beta chain was found in a study of blood T cell repertoires in COVID-19. Background on the study: Donors in the United States, Italy and Spain gave samples during acute or convalescent COVID-19. The cDNA or gDNA used as material had been derived from T cells, B-cell-depleted T cells, or PBMCs.

Trimming shortened V by 0 bases and J by 5 bases, and 14 bases separated the two germline ends. Germline assignment: CDR1 LGHNA and CDR2 YSLEER. The CDR3 totals 16 residues. This clone was seen a few times. Some clones are missing from TCRdb's copy, which holds only in-frame ones; the method was immunoSEQ multiplex PCR. The top ten clones hold around 4.1% of a sample with some 240,000 clones, about 86% of them seen once. The TCR comes from a man younger than 45 with acute COVID-19. The material sequenced was PBMCs or T cells enriched from blood (not recorded which). The V call is TRBV4-3, the J call TRBJ2-1; perhaps TRBD2 as D (7 bases). The DNA for the CDR3 is TGCGCCAGCAGCCAAGATAGGGGGGGGACAAACAATGAGCAGTTCTTC. This codes for CASSQDRGGTNNEQFF.